This TCR beta chain was sequenced during a study of blood T cell repertoires in COVID-19. Whole-study context: T cells, B-cell-depleted T cells, or PBMCs provided the cDNA or gDNA that served as material.

Per the original methods: Reference gene primer amplification yielded estimated nucleated cell counts. Clones were sequenced by immunoSEQ multiplex PCR, and TCRdb holds only the in-frame ones, with some missing. The D gene and trimming were derived from the DNA, and the V and J assignments and clone size from that table. The sample lists 40,000 or so clones, approximately 81% occurring once. The sequence was obtained from a woman in her 70s in a cohort sampled during active COVID-19. The sequenced sample was peripheral blood.

CDR3 coding DNA: TGCGCCAGCAGTGAGGACAACACAGATACGCAGTATTTT. This translates into CASSEDNTDTQYF. This sequence joins TRBV10-1 and TRBJ2-3; D not certain. CDR1 and CDR2 from the germline V gene are WNHNN and SYGVQD (reference sequence). CDR3 length: 13 amino acids. Trimming left V 2 bases short and J 2 bases short, with 5 bases between.